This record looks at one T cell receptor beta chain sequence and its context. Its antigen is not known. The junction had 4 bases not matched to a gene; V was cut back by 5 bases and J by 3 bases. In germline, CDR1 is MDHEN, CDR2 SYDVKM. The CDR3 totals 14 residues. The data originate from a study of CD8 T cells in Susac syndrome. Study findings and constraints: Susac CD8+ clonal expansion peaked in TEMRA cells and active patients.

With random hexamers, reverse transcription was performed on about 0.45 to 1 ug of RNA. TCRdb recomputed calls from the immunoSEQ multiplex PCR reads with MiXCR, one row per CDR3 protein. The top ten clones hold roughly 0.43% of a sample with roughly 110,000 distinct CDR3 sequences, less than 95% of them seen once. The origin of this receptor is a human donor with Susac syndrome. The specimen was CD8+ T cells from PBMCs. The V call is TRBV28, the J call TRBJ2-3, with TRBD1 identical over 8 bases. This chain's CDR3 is CASSADRVTDTQYF. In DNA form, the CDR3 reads TGTGCCAGCAGTGCGGACAGGGTGACAGATACGCAGTATTTT.